Listed here are 25 T cell receptor beta chains from one sample, sequenced in a study of post-analysis software for immune sequencing data. The authors incorporated unique molecular identifiers into the TCR beta cDNA libraries. TCRdb reprocessed the PCR reads via MiXCR and lists one record per CDR3 protein. The table shows roughly 540,000 distinct CDR3 sequences, with 30% to 40% occurring only once. Findings and limits, study-wide: Higher frequency in patients than in controls was seen for a handful of TRBV segments, with TRBV5-6, TRBV5-1 and TRBV20-1 among them.

Their target antigens are unknown. The specimen sequenced was blood. The receptors here all came from a girl under 18 with multiple sclerosis.

This clonotype has more than one count but fewer than ten. The J gene is TRBJ2-7, the V gene TRBV20-1; 7 nucleotides align to TRBD1. Germline trimming cut 5 bases from V and 3 bases from J; bases unmatched to any gene: 7. Germline CDR1 reads DFQATT; CDR2 reads SNEGSKA (reference sequence). The CDR3 loop spans 13 amino acids. The CDR3 nucleotides read TGCAGTGCTTCTTATGGACAGGACTACGAGCAGTACTTC. This codes for CSASYGQDYEQYF.

This clonotype was recorded a few times. The rearrangement joins TRBV29-1 to TRBJ1-2; no definite D call. The V end was cut by 0 bases, the J end by 8 bases, with 13 bases between. This CDR3 has 13 amino acids. Germline CDR1 is SQVTM and CDR2 is ANQGSEA. The chain's CDR3 is CSVEDGREEGYTF. The CDR3 region has the DNA TGCAGCGTTGAAGATGGGAGGGAAGAGGGCTACACCTTC.

This clonotype was detected only a few times. The rearrangement joins TRBV11-2 to TRBJ2-3, with no clear D. V was clipped by 0 bases and J by 3 bases, with 7 bases between them. The CDR3 sequence is 14 residues long. CDR1 and CDR2 from the germline V gene are SGHAT and FQNNGV. Here the CDR3 reads CASSLDGYTDTQYF. In DNA form, the CDR3 reads TGTGCCAGCAGCTTAGACGGATATACAGATACGCAGTATTTT.

The table lists this clonotype with a few counts. The chain is built from TRBV29-1 and TRBJ2-5, with TRBD1 identical over 10 bases. The J call may be incorrect, as the DNA end agrees better with TRBJ2-7. The germline CDR1 and CDR2 sequences are SQVTM and ANQGSEA. This CDR3 contains 13 residues. CDR3 sequence reads: CSGARDRGAEQYF. DNA of the CDR3: TGCAGCGGGGCCAGGGACAGGGGTGCCGAGCAGTACTTC.

This sequence joins TRBV20-1 and TRBJ1-3; D gene ambiguous. In germline, CDR1 is DFQATT, CDR2 SNEGSKA (reference sequence). The CDR3 is 14 residues long. V gave up 2 bases and J gave up 0 bases, with 8 bases separating them. The CDR3 coding sequence is TGCAGTGCTAGAACCCCGAACTCTGGAAACACCATATATTTT. This encodes CSARTPNSGNTIYF.

The chain carries TRBV20-1 and TRBJ1-6, with TRBD1 matching over 7 bases. V lost 5 bases, J lost 5 bases, and 6 bases stayed unmatched. CDR3 size: 14 residues. The V gene's germline CDR1 is DFQATT and CDR2 SNEGSKA (reference sequence). This chain's CDR3 is CSAQGQGDNSPLHF. In DNA form, the CDR3 reads TGCAGTGCTCAAGGCCAGGGGGATAATTCACCCCTCCACTTT.

The chain combines TRBV5-1 with TRBJ1-1; 10 bases map to TRBD1. CDR3 length: 16 amino acids. In germline, CDR1 is SGHRS, CDR2 YFSETQ. The V segment lost 3 bases and the J segment 5 bases; nucleotides outside the gene matches: 10. The CDR3 protein is CASSSKTGTGETEAFF. The CDR3 nucleotides are TGCGCCAGCAGCTCAAAAACCGGGACAGGGGAGACTGAAGCTTTCTTT.

The chain couples TRBV15 to TRBJ2-5; possible D gene TRBD1, 5 bases. The J call may be mistaken, given a closer DNA end match to TRBJ2-7. This CDR3 region has 15 residues. Germline lookup yields CDR1 LNHNV and CDR2 YYDKDF (reference sequence). CDR3 loop: CATSRPWGISYEQYF. Written as DNA, the CDR3 is TGTGCCACCAGCAGACCCTGGGGCATAAGCTACGAGCAGTACTTC.

This clonotype was seen a handful of times. The chain carries TRBV29-1 and TRBJ1-2; the match to TRBD1 covers 8 bases. The CDR3 totals 12 residues. Per the germline V gene, CDR1 is SQVTM and CDR2 is ANQGSEA. CDR3 nucleotides: TGCATCGGGGGAGGACAGGGCTATGGCTACACCTTC. Its translation: CIGGGQGYGYTF.

This clonotype was observed a handful of times. The junction departs from germline at one end; a sequencing error may be responsible. This chain links TRBV11-2 with TRBJ2-3; 8 nucleotides agree with TRBD2. The CDR3 is 16 residues long. The germline V gene encodes CDR1 SGHAT and CDR2 FQNNGV. Here the CDR3 reads CTSSLTPAGARDTQYF. The CDR3 DNA sequence: TGTACCAGCAGCTTAACTCCAGCGGGGGCCCGTGATACGCAGTATTTT.

The chain has TRBV5-1 and TRBJ1-2; D is ambiguous. Germline V lookup: CDR1 SGHRS, CDR2 YFSETQ. The CDR3 consists of 14 residues. The V end was cut by 3 bases, the J end by 2 bases, with 11 bases between. CDR3 residues: CASSYEGPNYGYTF. The CDR3 DNA is TGCGCCAGCAGCTATGAGGGTCCCAACTATGGCTACACCTTC.

This clonotype was counted only a few times. The chain employs TRBV27 and TRBJ2-7, with D possibly TRBD2 on 5 matching bases. The V end lost 6 bases, the J end lost 0 bases, and 9 bases lay between the germline ends. CDR1 is MNHEY and CDR2 is SMNVEV in the germline V gene (reference sequence). This CDR3 region has 13 residues. The CDR3 reads CASRRASSYEQYF. Written as DNA, the CDR3 is TGTGCCAGCAGGCGGGCCAGCTCCTACGAGCAGTACTTC.

This clonotype has only a few counts. The CDR3 coding sequence is TGCAGTGCTGCAGGACAGGGCGGGACGACTGAAGCTTTCTTT. It codes for CSAAGQGGTTEAFF. The chain employs TRBV20-1 and TRBJ1-1; TRBD1 matches at 8 bases. J was trimmed by 5 bases and V by 5 bases; bases with no gene match: 10. Per germline, CDR1 DFQATT and CDR2 SNEGSKA (reference sequence). The CDR3 is made up of 14 amino acids.

This clonotype was detected a few times. V is TRBV6-6 and J is TRBJ1-4; D not resolved. The CDR3 contains 13 residues. Germline V CDR1 and CDR2: MNHNY, SVGAGI (reference sequence). The germline V and J ends were trimmed by 6 bases and 10 bases, with 15 bases remaining between them. CDR3 in DNA: TGTGCCAGCAGGCGCGAAGGGCCCGGAAAACTGTTTTTT. As protein: CASRREGPGKLFF.

V usage is TRBV20-1 and J usage is TRBJ2-3; 12 nucleotides match TRBD2. CDR1 is DFQATT and CDR2 is SNEGSKA in the germline V gene (reference sequence). With 7 bases clipped from V and 5 bases from J, the junction kept 7 bases outside the gene matches. CDR3 length equals 14 residues. The CDR3 bases are TGCAGTGTTCTTGCTAGCGGGGGGGGAGATACGCAGTATTTT. Translation gives CSVLASGGGDTQYF.

This clonotype was picked up a small number of times. The genes are TRBV29-1 and TRBJ1-2; D is possibly TRBD1 (5 bases). The CDR3 contains 14 residues. Trimming removed 4 bases at V and 0 bases at J, with 12 bases between. Looked up from germline, CDR1 is SQVTM and CDR2 is ANQGSEA. The CDR3 loop is CSVGDRGANYGYTF. CDR3 sequence (DNA): TGCAGCGTTGGCGACAGAGGAGCTAACTATGGCTACACCTTC.

This clonotype was seen a handful of times. The rearrangement uses TRBV4-2 and TRBJ2-6, with no clear D. V lost 0 bases and J lost 0, with 9 bases in between. This CDR3 comprises 17 residues. Germline lookup yields CDR1 LGHNA and CDR2 YNFKEQ. The CDR3 region has the DNA TGTGCCAGCAGCCAAGATTCTGGCAGCTCTGGGGCCAACGTCCTGACTTTC. Amino acids: CASSQDSGSSGANVLTF.

The V gene is TRBV5-1, the J gene TRBJ2-3, with D possibly called TRBD1 or TRBD2 (5 bases each). Germline loops: CDR1 SGHRS, CDR2 YFSETQ. CDR3 length: 16 amino acids. V was cut by 4 bases and J by 0 bases, with 15 bases left in between. The CDR3 DNA sequence: TGCGCCAGCAGCACGAACAGGAGGTCTAGCACAGATACGCAGTATTTT. Translated: CASSTNRRSSTDTQYF.

This clonotype appeared once. The chain links TRBV7-8 to TRBJ2-5, with a weak D call TRBD2 (5 bases). With 2 bases removed from V and 11 bases from J, the gap between germline ends came to 21 bases. The V gene's germline CDR1 is SGHVS and CDR2 FQNEAQ. This CDR3 comprises 15 residues. The DNA of the CDR3 is TGTGCCAGCAGCTTATGGTCCGGGGAGACCTACGGGCAGTACTTC. It translates to CASSLWSGETYGQYF.

The V call is TRBV6-4, the J call TRBJ2-3, with D perhaps TRBD1 or TRBD2 (6 bases each). V lost 5 bases and J 2 bases, leaving 17 bases between the germline ends. Germline V gene sequence: CDR1 MRHNA, CDR2 SNTAGT. This CDR3 spans 16 amino acids. The DNA of the CDR3 is TGTGCCAGCAGTACCACCCCAAGGGGGGCCACAGATACGCAGTATTTT. This codes for CASSTTPRGATDTQYF.

This clonotype has only a few counts. The CDR3 loop reads CSARAAGGDGYTF. DNA for the CDR3: TGCAGTGCTAGGGCGGCAGGGGGCGATGGCTACACCTTC. V is TRBV20-1 and J is TRBJ1-2; 8 bases map to TRBD1. The germline V gene has CDR1 DFQATT and CDR2 SNEGSKA (reference sequence). The J segment lost 6 bases and the V segment lost 3 bases, leaving 6 bases of the junction unmatched. The CDR3 is made up of 13 amino acids.

This clonotype was counted a few times. The CDR3: CASSYAQTLNQPQHF. DNA for the CDR3: TGTGCCAGCAGTTACGCCCAGACCCTCAATCAGCCCCAGCATTTT. The V call is TRBV6-6, the J call TRBJ1-5; D remains unclear. CDR3 length: 15 residues. Germline V CDR1 and CDR2: MNHNY, SVGAGI (reference sequence). Trimming took off 2 bases at V and 3 bases at J, with 11 bases between the two ends.

This clonotype has a handful of counts. This sequence joins TRBV20-1 and TRBJ1-2; TRBD1 matches 7 bases. This CDR3 region has 18 residues. Germline assignment: CDR1 DFQATT and CDR2 SNEGSKA (reference sequence). The trim removed 1 base at V and 5 bases at J, leaving 19 bases unmatched. The DNA for the CDR3 is TGCAGTGCTAGAGTAGCAGCATCCAGGGGGGGTAGAGGATATGGCTACACCTTC. Protein sequence: CSARVAASRGGRGYGYTF.

J is TRBJ2-3 and V is TRBV6-6, with 13 positions matching TRBD2. The germline gives CDR1 MNHNY, CDR2 SVGAGI (reference sequence). The ends lost 9 bases at V and 9 bases at J; junction bases unmatched: 3. CDR3 length: 12 amino acids. CDR3 protein: CASGTSGATQYF. In DNA, the CDR3 is TGTGCCAGTGGGACTAGCGGGGCGACGCAGTATTTT.

The V call is TRBV5-6, the J call TRBJ2-3; 7 bases map to TRBD1. Germline-derived CDR1 and CDR2 are SGHDT and YYEEEE. V trimming: 2 bases; J trimming: 2 bases; junction bases outside the gene matches: 8. This CDR3 contains 16 residues. This CDR3 is CASSFTGTVLTDTQYF. The DNA for the CDR3 is TGTGCCAGCAGCTTCACCGGGACAGTACTCACAGATACGCAGTATTTT. Full variable domain (rest looked up from reference TRBV5-6 and TRBJ2-3): DAGVTQSPTHLIKTRGQQVTLRCSPKSGHDTVSWYQQALGQGPQFIFQYYEEEERQRGNFPDRFSGHQFPNYSSELNVNALLLGDSALYLCASSFTGTVLTDTQYFGPGTRLTVL.